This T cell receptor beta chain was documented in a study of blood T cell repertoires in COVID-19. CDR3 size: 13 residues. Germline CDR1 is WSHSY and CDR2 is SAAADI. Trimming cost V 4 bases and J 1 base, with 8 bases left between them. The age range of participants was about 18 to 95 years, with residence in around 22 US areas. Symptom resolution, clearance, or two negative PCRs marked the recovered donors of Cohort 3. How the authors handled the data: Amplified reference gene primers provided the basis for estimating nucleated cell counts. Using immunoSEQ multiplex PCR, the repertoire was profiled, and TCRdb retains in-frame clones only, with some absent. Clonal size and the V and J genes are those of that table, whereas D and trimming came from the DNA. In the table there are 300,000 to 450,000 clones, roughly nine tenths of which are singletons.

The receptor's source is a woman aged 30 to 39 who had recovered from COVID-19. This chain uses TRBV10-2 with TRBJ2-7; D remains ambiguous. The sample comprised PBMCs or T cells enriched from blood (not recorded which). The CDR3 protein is CASSAAESYEQYF. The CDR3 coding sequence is TGCGCCAGCAGTGCGGCGGAGTCCTACGAGCAGTACTTC.